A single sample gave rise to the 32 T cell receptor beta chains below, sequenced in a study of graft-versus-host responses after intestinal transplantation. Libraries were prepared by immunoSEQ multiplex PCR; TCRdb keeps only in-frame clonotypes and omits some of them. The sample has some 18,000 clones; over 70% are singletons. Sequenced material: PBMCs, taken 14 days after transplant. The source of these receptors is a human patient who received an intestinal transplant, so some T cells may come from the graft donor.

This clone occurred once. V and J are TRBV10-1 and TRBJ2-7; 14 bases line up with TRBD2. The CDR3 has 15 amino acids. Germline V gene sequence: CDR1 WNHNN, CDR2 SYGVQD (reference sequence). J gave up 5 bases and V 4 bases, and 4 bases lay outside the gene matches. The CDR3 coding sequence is TGCGCCAGCAGTGGTGGACTAGCGGGAGGACACGAGCAGTACTTC. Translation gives CASSGGLAGGHEQYF.

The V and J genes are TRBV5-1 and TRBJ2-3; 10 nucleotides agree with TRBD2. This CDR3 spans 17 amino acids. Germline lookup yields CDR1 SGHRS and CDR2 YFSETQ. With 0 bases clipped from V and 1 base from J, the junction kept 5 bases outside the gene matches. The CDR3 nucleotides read TGCGCCAGCAGCTTGGTCGCTAGCGGGAGCGGCACAGATACGCAGTATTTT. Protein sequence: CASSLVASGSGTDTQYF.

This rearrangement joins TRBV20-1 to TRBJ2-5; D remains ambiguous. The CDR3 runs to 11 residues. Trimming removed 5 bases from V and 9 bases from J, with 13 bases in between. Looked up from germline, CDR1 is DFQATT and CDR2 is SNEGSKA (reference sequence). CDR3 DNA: TGCAGTGCTTCTGACCCGGTTTCCCAGTACTTC. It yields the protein CSASDPVSQYF.

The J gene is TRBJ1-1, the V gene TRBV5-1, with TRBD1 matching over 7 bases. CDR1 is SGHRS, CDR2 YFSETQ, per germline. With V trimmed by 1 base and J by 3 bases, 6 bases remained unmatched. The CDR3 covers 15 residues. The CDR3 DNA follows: TGCGCCAGCAGCTTGCGGGCAACAGGGGACACTGAAGCTTTCTTT. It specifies CASSLRATGDTEAFF.

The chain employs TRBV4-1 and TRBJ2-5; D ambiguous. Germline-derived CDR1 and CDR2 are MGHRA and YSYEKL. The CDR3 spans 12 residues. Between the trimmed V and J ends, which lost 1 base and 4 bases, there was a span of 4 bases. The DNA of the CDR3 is TGCGCCAGCAGCCAAGGGGGAGAGACCCAGTACTTC. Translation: CASSQGGETQYF.

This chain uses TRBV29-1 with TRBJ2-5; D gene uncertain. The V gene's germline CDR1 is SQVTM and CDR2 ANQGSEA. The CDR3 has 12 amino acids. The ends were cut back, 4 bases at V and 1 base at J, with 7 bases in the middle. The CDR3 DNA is TGCAGCGTTGGAAACAGCCAAGAGACCCAGTACTTC. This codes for CSVGNSQETQYF.

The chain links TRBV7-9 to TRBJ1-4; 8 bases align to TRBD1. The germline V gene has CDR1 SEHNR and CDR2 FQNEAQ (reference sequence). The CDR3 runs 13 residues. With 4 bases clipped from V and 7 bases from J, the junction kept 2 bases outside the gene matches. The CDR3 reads CASSSTGGEKLFF. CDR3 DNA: TGTGCCAGCAGCTCAACAGGGGGTGAAAAACTGTTTTTT.

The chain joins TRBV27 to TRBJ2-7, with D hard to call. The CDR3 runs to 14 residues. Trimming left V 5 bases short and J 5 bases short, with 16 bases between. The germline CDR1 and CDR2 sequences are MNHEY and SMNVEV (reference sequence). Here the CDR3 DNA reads TGTGCCAGCAGTCTGTCTTACAAAGCCAACGAGCAGTACTTC. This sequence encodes CASSLSYKANEQYF.

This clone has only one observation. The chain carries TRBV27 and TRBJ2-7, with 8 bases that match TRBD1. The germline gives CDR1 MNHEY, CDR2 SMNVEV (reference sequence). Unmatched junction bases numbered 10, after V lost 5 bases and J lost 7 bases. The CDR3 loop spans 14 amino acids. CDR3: CASSPGTGGEEQYF. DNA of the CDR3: TGTGCCAGCAGTCCCGGAACAGGGGGTGAAGAGCAGTACTTC.

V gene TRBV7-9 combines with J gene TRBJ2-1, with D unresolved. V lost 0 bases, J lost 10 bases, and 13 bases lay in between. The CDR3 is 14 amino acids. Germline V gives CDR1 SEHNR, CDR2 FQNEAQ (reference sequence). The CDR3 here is CASSLAPLLEEQFF. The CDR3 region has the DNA TGTGCCAGCAGCTTAGCGCCCCTGTTAGAAGAGCAGTTCTTC.

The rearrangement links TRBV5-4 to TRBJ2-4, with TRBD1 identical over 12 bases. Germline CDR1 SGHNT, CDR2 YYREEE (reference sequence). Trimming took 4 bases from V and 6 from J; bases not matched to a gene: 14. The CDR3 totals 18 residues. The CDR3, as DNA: TGTGCCAGCAGCCTACCCCCAGGGACAGGGGGCGGGAGAAACATTCAGTACTTC. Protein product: CASSLPPGTGGGRNIQYF.

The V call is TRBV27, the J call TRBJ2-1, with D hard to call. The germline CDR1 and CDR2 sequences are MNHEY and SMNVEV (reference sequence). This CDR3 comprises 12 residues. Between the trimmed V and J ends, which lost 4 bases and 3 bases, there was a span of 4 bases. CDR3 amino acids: CASSSDYNEQFF. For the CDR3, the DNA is TGTGCCAGCAGTTCGGACTACAATGAGCAGTTCTTC.

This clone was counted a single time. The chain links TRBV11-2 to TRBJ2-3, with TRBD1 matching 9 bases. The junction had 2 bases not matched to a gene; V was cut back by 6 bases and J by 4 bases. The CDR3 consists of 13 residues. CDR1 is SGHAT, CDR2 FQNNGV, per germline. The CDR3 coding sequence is TGTGCCAGCAGACAGGGGGCGCCAGATACGCAGTATTTT. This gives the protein CASRQGAPDTQYF.

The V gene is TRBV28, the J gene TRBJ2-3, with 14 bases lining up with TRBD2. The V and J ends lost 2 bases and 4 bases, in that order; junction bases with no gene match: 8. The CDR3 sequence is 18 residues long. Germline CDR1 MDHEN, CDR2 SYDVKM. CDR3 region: CASSLAGTSGSFADTQYF. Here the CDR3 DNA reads TGTGCCAGCAGTTTAGCCGGGACTAGCGGGAGTTTCGCAGATACGCAGTATTTT.

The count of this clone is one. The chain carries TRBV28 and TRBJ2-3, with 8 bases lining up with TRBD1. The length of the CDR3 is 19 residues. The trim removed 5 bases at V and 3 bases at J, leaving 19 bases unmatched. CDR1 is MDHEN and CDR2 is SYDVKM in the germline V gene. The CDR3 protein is CASSLKMPLTRGQTDTQYF. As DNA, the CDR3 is TGTGCCAGCAGTCTCAAAATGCCCCTTACCAGGGGGCAGACAGATACGCAGTATTTT.

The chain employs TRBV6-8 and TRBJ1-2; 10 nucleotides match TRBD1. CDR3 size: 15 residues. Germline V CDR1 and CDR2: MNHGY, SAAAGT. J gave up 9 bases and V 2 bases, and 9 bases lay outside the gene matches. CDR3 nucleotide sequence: TGTGCCAGCAGTTACCCGGGACAGGGGATCAGATGCTACACCTTC. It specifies CASSYPGQGIRCYTF.

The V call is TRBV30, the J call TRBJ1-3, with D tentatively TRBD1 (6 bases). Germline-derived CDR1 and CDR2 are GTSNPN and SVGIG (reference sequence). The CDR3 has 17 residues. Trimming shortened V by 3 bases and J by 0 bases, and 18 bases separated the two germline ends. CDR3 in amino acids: CAWRERGGRHSGNTIYF. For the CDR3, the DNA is TGTGCCTGGAGAGAGAGGGGGGGCCGGCACTCTGGAAACACCATATATTTT. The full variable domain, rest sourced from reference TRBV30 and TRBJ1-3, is SQTIHQWPATLVQPVGSPLSLECTVEGTSNPNLYWYRQAAGRGLQLLFYSVGIGQISSEVPQNLSASRPQDRQFILSSKKLLLSDSGFYLCAWRERGGRHSGNTIYFGEGSWLTVV.

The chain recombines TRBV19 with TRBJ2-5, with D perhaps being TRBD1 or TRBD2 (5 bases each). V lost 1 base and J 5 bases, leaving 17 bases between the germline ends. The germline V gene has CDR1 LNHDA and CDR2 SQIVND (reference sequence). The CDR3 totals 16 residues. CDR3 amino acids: CASSIVPRGEGETQYF. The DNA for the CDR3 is TGTGCCAGTAGTATAGTGCCTAGAGGGGAAGGGGAGACCCAGTACTTC.

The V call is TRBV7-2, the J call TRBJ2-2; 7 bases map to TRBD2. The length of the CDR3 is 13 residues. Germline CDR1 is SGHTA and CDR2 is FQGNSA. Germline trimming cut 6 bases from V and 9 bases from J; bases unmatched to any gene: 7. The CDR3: CASSNSGLRELFF. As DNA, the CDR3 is TGTGCCAGCAGTAATAGCGGGTTGCGGGAGCTGTTTTTT.

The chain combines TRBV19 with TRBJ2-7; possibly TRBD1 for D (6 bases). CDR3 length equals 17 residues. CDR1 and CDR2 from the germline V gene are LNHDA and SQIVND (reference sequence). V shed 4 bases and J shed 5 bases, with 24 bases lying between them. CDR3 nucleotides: TGTGCCAGTAGTACCGAACTGACAGGAACCTTATCGGACGAGCAGTACTTC. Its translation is CASSTELTGTLSDEQYF.

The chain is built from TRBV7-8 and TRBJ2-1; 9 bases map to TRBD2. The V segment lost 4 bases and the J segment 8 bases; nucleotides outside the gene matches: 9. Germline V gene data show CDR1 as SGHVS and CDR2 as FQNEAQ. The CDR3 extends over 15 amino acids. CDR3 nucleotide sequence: TGTGCCAGCAGCTCGTTAGCGGGAGTTTTCGATGAGCAGTTCTTC. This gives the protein CASSSLAGVFDEQFF.

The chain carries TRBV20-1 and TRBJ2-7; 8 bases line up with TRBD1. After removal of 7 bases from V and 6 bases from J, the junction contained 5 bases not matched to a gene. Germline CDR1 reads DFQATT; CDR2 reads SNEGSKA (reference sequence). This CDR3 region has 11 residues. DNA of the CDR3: TGCAGTGGAGACAGGGGAGGCGAGCAGTACTTC. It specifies CSGDRGGEQYF.

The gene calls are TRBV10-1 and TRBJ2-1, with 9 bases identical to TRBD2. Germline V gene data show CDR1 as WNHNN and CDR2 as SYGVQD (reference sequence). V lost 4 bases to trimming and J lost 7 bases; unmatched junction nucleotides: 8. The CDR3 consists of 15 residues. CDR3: CASSGGGLARNEQFF. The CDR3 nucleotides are TGCGCCAGCAGTGGGGGGGGACTAGCAAGAAATGAGCAGTTCTTC.

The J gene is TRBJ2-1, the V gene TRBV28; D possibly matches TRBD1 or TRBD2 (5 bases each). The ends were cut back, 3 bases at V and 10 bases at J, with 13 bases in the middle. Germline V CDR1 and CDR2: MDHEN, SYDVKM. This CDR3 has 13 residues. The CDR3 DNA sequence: TGTGCCAGCAGTTTCTCCCGGGACGAAGAGCAGTTCTTC. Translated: CASSFSRDEEQFF.

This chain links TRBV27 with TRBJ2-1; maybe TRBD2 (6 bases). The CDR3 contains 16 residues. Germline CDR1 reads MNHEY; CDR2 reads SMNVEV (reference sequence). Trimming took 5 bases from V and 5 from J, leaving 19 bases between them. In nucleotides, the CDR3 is TGTGCCAGCAGTCCACTCCCTTCGGGGGTTAACAATGAGCAGTTCTTC. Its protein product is CASSPLPSGVNNEQFF.

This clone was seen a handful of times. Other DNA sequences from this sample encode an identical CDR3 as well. The CDR3 sequence is CASSEGNTGELFF. The CDR3 DNA sequence: TGTGCCAGCAGTGAAGGGAACACCGGGGAGCTGTTTTTT. The rearrangement joins TRBV6-4 to TRBJ2-2; no clear D. The CDR3 is 13 amino acids. V lost 3 bases and J lost 1, with 3 bases in between. Germline V gene data show CDR1 as MRHNA and CDR2 as SNTAGT.

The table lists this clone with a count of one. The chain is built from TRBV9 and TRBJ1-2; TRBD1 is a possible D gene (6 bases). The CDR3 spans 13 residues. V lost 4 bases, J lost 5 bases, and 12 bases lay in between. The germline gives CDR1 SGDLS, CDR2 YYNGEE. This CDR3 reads CASSSGQFYGYTF. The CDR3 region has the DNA TGTGCCAGCAGCTCAGGACAGTTTTATGGCTACACCTTC.

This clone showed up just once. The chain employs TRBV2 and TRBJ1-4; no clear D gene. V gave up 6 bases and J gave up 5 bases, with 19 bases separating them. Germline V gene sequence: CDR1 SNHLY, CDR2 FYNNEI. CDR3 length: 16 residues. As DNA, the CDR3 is TGTGCCAGCAGCGACCCGACGGATGGGATAAATGAAAAACTGTTTTTT. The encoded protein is CASSDPTDGINEKLFF.

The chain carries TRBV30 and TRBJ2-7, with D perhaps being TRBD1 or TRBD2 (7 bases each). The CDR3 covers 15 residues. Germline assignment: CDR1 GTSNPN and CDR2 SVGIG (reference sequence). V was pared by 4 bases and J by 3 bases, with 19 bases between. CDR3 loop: CAWMSSAGGDYEQYF. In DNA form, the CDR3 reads TGTGCCTGGATGTCCTCGGCAGGGGGGGACTACGAGCAGTACTTC.

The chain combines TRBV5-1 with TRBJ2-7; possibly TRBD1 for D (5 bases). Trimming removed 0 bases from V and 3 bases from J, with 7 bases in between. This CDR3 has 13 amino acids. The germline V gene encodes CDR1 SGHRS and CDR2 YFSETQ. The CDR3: CASSLGQIYEQYF. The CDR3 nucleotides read TGCGCCAGCAGCTTGGGACAGATCTACGAGCAGTACTTC.

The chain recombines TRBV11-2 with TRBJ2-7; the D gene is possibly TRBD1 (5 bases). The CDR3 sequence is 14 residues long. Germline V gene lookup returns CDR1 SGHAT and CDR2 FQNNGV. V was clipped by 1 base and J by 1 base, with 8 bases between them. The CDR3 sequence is CASSLGGGSYEQYF. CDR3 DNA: TGTGCCAGCAGCTTAGGGGGCGGTTCCTACGAGCAGTACTTC. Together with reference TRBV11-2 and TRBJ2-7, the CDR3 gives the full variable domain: EAGVAQSPRYKIIEKRQSVAFWCNPISGHATLYWYQQILGQGPKLLIQFQNNGVVDDSQLPKDRFSAERLKGVDSTLKIQPAKLEDSAVYLCASSLGGGSYEQYFGPGTRLTVT.

The CDR3 protein is CASSPGTGNYEQYF. Here the CDR3 DNA reads TGTGCCAGCAGCCCCGGGACAGGGAATTACGAGCAGTACTTC. The rearrangement links TRBV7-9 to TRBJ2-7; TRBD1 aligns across 9 bases. There are 14 residues in the CDR3. CDR1 is SEHNR and CDR2 is FQNEAQ in the germline V gene (reference sequence). V lost 5 bases and J lost 4; bases outside the gene matches: 6.